The 4 T cell receptor beta chains given below trace back to one sample, sequenced in a study of vaccination effects on CD4 cells after COVID-19. No antigen has been identified for these receptors. In the ViraFEST assay, antigen-specific CD4+ clonotypes were identified by expansion after peptide-pool stimulation. The culture ran for about 10 days, and then CD4+ T cells were isolated. Repertoires were generated with immunoSEQ multiplex PCR, while TCRdb's copy carries only in-frame clones and drops some. Of approximately 54,000 clones in the sample, roughly 80% are singletons; the top ten hold more than 2%. This specimen was CD4+ T cells from PBMCs cultured with HCoV-229E spike peptides, taken before COVID-19 vaccination. The receptors shown here come from a human donor who received a COVID-19 vaccine.

This clone was seen once. The rearrangement uses TRBV27 and TRBJ1-2; TRBD1 might be the D (6 bases). The V end was cut by 6 bases, the J end by 3 bases, with 17 bases between. Germline V lookup: CDR1 MNHEY, CDR2 SMNVEV (reference sequence). The CDR3 consists of 15 residues. The CDR3 reads CASRKGGTSDYGYTF. In DNA, the CDR3 is TGTGCCAGCAGAAAGGGGGGGACGTCAGACTATGGCTACACCTTC.

The V and J genes are TRBV5-1 and TRBJ2-1; possible D gene TRBD2, 5 bases. V lost 3 bases and J 3 bases, leaving 13 bases between the germline ends. The length of the CDR3 is 15 residues. Germline CDR1 SGHRS, CDR2 YFSETQ. This CDR3 is CASSSLVAGYNEQFF. The CDR3 DNA reads TGCGCCAGCAGCTCCCTCGTGGCGGGCTACAATGAGCAGTTCTTC.

The chain uses TRBV3-1 (or the pseudogene TRBV3-2) and TRBJ1-2; D is perhaps TRBD1 (6 bases). Germline lookup yields CDR1 LGHDT and CDR2 YNNKEL (reference sequence). The CDR3 is 18 amino acids. The V and J ends lost 1 base and 4 bases respectively, with 22 bases between them. The CDR3 protein is CASSQGGQGGGFAYGYTF. The CDR3 region has the DNA TGTGCCAGCAGCCAAGGCGGCCAAGGGGGGGGCTTCGCCTATGGCTACACCTTC.

The chain recombines TRBV6-6 with TRBJ1-4, with D perhaps TRBD1 (5 bases). The CDR3 length is 15 residues. CDR1 is MNHNY and CDR2 is SVGAGI in the germline V gene (reference sequence). V lost 0 bases, J lost 5 bases, and 10 bases lay in between. CDR3 in amino acids: CASSYSGTGNEKLFF. The CDR3 DNA reads as TGTGCCAGCAGTTACTCCGGGACGGGCAATGAAAAACTGTTTTTT.